The clone carrying this T cell receptor (beta chain) was counted at least ten times. Antigen specificity is unknown. Each CDR3 protein gets one entry after TCRdb re-called the RACE reads with MiXCR. The sample carries around 360,000 distinct CDR3 sequences, just under 6.5% recorded once. The record originates from a study of human T cells and chemical hapten exposure. On the study more broadly: All patients underwent weekly scalp dosing with diphenylcyclopropenone for the full roughly 24-week study. Study-wide results and limits: The number of TCRs over 1 in 1000 frequency stayed unchanged after DPC.

Noted time point: patch test 2, 6 weeks after DPC sensitization. Treatment defined: therapeutic diphenylcyclopropenone sensitization with weekly scalp DPC. This CDR3 is built from 15 residues. In germline, CDR1 is SGHTA, CDR2 FQGTGA. V was pared by 0 bases and J by 6 bases, with 15 bases between. The V call is TRBV7-3, the J call TRBJ2-7; a weak D match, TRBD1 (5 bases). This material consisted of whole blood, taken in connection with sensitization to the hapten diphenylcyclopropenone (DPC). The sequence derives from a woman under 30 with alopecia areata. Some clones in this sample may be carry-over from other donors' samples. In nucleotides, the CDR3 is TGTGCCAGCAGCTTAACGGCAGGTAGGGGCGTCGAGCAGTACTTC. It translates to CASSLTAGRGVEQYF.